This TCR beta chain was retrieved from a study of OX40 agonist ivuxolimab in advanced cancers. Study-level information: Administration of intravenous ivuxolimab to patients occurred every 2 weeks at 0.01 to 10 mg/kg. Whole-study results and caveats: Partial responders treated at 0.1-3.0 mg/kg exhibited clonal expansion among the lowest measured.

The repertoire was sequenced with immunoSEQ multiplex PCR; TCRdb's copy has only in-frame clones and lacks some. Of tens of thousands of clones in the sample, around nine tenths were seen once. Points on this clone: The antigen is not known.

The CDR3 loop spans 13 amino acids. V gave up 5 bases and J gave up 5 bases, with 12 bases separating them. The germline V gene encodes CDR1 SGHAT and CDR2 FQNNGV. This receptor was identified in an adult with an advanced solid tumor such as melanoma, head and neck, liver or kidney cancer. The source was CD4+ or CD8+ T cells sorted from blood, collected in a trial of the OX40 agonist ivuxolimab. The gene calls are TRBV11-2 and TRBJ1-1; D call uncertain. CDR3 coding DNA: TGTGCCAGCAGCACAGAGGGTTGGACTGAAGCTTTCTTT. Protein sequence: CASSTEGWTEAFF.